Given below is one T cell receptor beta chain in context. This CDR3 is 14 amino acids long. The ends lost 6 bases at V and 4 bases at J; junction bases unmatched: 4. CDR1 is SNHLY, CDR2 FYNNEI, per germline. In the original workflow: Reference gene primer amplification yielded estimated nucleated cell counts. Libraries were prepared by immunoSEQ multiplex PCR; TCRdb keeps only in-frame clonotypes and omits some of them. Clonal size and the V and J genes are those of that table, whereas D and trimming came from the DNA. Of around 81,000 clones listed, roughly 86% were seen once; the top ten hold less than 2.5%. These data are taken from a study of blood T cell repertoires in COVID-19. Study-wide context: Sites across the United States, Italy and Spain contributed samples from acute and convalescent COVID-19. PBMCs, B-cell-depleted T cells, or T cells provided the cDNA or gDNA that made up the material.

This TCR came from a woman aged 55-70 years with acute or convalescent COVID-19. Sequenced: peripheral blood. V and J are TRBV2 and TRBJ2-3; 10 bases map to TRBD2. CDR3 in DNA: TGTGCCAGCAGAATAGCGGGGGGTCCAGATACGCAGTATTTT. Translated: CASRIAGGPDTQYF.